This TCR beta chain emerged from a study of cytomegalovirus exposure and HLA in healthy donors listed by TCRdb under 2017. About the full investigation: A later analysis indicated that the roughly 130 validation repertoires were generated on the platform also employed for the approximately 700 repertoires of the first cohort. Besides the first cohort of roughly 640 subjects, a separate validation cohort made up of 120 different subjects was used. The study aimed to test whether cataloging public T cell receptors could reveal signatures of past pathogen exposure. To predict cytomegalovirus infection status, the study combined high-throughput TCR immunosequencing, statistical association of individual TCRs with disease status, and machine learning. Overall study outcomes, separate from this receptor: Most TCR sequences were seen in very few donors, while some public TCRs were found in many individuals. The authors suggested that the approach could potentially be generalized to other disease states and immunological phenotypes. The study listed 164 TCR beta chains as associated with cytomegalovirus. The validation cohort had no HLA typing available for a later analysis, so co-occurrence within that cohort was assessed over all 120 or so repertoires. In both the original and validation cohorts, the classifier was reported to diagnose cytomegalovirus status with high specificity and sensitivity. A later analysis found that TCRs clustered in the first cohort also tended to co-occur in the approximately 120 validation repertoires, with 94% of cluster scores above 0. In vitro tests confirmed that a few of the cytomegalovirus-associated TCR beta chains recognize cytomegalovirus antigens.

CDR1 and CDR2, per the germline V gene (reference sequence), are SEHNR and FQNEAQ. The V and J ends are trimmed by 1 base and 2 bases, leaving 9 bases between them. From the cysteine up to the phenylalanine, the CDR3 has a length of 15 residues. The sequence is cut down to CDR3 DNA, 45 bases in frame from base 1. Library generation was performed with the immunoSEQ multiplex PCR assay. On the study's bioinformatics: A statistical classification framework was built to diagnose cytomegalovirus status from the catalog of TCR beta chain sequences. The table was pulled from immuneACCESS by TCRdb, which kept in-frame rearrangements only. Such tables lose some clones; where checked, under half of the loss comes from unresolved V genes, and the rest has no known cause. From that table come the V and J calls and clone size; the DNA was used to work out D and trimming. The table for this sample lists around 150,000 clones; 86% of them were counted only once. The ten largest account for around 6% of the sample.

As for this clone: Its antigen is currently not known. Per-base quality was not reported, and no clone a single base away is much larger than it.

Separate from the approximately 670-subject first cohort, the validation cohort of around 130 subjects was the group to which the donors belonged. Sequencing was carried out using PBMCs. This receptor was obtained from a woman in her thirties in good health and CMV-seronegative. In this chain, TRBV7-9 is recombined with TRBJ1-3, with TRBD1 as a weak D call on 5 bases. The DNA reads as follows: TGTGCCAGCAGCTTAGAATCGGGGGCTGGAAACACCATATATTTT. Its protein product is CASSLESGAGNTIYF.